Listed here are 6 T cell receptor beta chains from one sample, sequenced in a study of blood T cell repertoires in COVID-19. TCRdb's table, derived via immunoSEQ multiplex PCR, lists solely in-frame clones and lacks some. The sample has under 300,000 clones; approximately 80% are singletons. Material for sequencing was peripheral blood. The origin of the receptors is a woman aged 18-30 years with acute or convalescent COVID-19.

The V and J genes are TRBV5-4 and TRBJ2-1; 9 bases agree with TRBD1. V was pared by 0 bases and J by 10 bases, with 5 bases of the junction left unmatched. This CDR3 is built from 14 residues. Looked up from germline, CDR1 is SGHNT and CDR2 is YYREEE (reference sequence). CDR3 DNA sequence: TGTGCCAGCAGCTTGGCGGGACAGGGCGACGAGCAGTTCTTC. Translating it yields CASSLAGQGDEQFF.

The V gene is TRBV6-5, the J gene TRBJ1-2, with D unclear. Germline V gene lookup returns CDR1 MNHEY and CDR2 SVGAGI. The V end lost 8 bases, the J end lost 8 bases, and 12 bases lay between the germline ends. CDR3 length equals 11 residues. In nucleotides, the CDR3 is TGTGCCAGCGTAGATAGCCGCGGCTACACCTTC. It is translated as CASVDSRGYTF.

The chain has TRBV28 and TRBJ2-7; 7 bases align to TRBD1. Germline CDR1 and CDR2: MDHEN and SYDVKM. This CDR3 comprises 12 residues. J gave up 2 bases and V 8 bases, and 3 bases lay outside the gene matches. The CDR3 DNA follows: TGTGCCAGCGGGGACAGACCCTACGAGCAGTACTTC. It specifies CASGDRPYEQYF.

The rearrangement links TRBV2 to TRBJ2-1; 8 positions agree with TRBD2. The CDR3 spans 17 residues. With V trimmed by 7 bases and J by 8 bases, 19 bases remained unmatched. Germline assignment: CDR1 SNHLY and CDR2 FYNNEI. The CDR3 here is CASIPQPPGRVGDEQFF. For the CDR3, the DNA is TGTGCCAGCATCCCTCAACCCCCCGGGAGGGTGGGAGATGAGCAGTTCTTC. Supplemented by reference TRBV2 and TRBJ2-1, the full variable domain reads EPEVTQTPSHQVTQMGQEVILRCVPISNHLYFYWYRQILGQKVEFLVSFYNNEISEKSEIFDDQFSVERPDGSNFTLKIRSTKLEDSAMYFCASIPQPPGRVGDEQFFGPGTRLTVL.

This chain links TRBV11-2 with TRBJ2-2, with D possibly matching TRBD2 (6 bases). Germline CDR1 is SGHAT and CDR2 is FQNNGV. The CDR3 length is 17 residues. Trimming removed 3 bases at V and 2 bases at J, with 16 bases between. CDR3 DNA: TGTGCCAGCAGCTTTTGGGGGGAGGCCCAAAACACCGGGGAGCTGTTTTTT. This translates into CASSFWGEAQNTGELFF.

This clone was observed once. The CDR3 DNA follows: TGTGCCGCGTCCCATACTAGCGGAGTTAAAGAGACCCAGTACTTC. It encodes CAASHTSGVKETQYF. The genes are TRBV6-6 and TRBJ2-5, with 8 bases aligning to TRBD2. Germline CDR1 reads MNHNY; CDR2 reads SVGAGI (reference sequence). This CDR3 region has 15 residues. After removal of 11 bases from V and 3 bases from J, the junction contained 14 bases not matched to a gene.